The 7 T cell receptor beta chains below come from one sample, sequenced in a study of cytomegalovirus exposure and HLA in healthy donors. The PCR ran on 60 Vbeta and 13 Jbeta primers. The repertoire was sequenced with immunoSEQ multiplex PCR; TCRdb's copy has only in-frame clones and lacks some. The table lists 110,000 to 150,000 clones, around 9.6% of them singletons. Sequenced sample: PBMCs. All receptors come from a male donor in good health and CMV-seronegative.

This clone was seen a few times. The chain couples TRBV11-2 to TRBJ1-2; D is possibly TRBD1 (6 bases). CDR3 length: 19 residues. Germline V gene lookup returns CDR1 SGHAT and CDR2 FQNNGV. The V end lost 1 base, the J end lost 0 bases, and 21 bases lay between the germline ends. The CDR3 reads CASSLAFRGPRRSNYGYTF. The CDR3 DNA is TGTGCCAGCAGCTTAGCGTTCAGGGGCCCTAGACGATCTAACTATGGCTACACCTTC.

The chain carries TRBV29-1 and TRBJ2-1; tentatively, D is TRBD1 (6 bases). In germline, CDR1 is SQVTM, CDR2 ANQGSEA. The CDR3 has 12 residues. V lost 6 bases and J 5 bases, leaving 11 bases between the germline ends. The CDR3 loop reads CSVTGHNNEQFF. CDR3 sequence (DNA): TGCAGCGTCACGGGACACAACAATGAGCAGTTCTTC.

Only a few counts were recorded for this clone. J is TRBJ2-7 and V is TRBV4-3; 8 bases line up with TRBD2. V trimming: 1 base; J trimming: 5 bases; junction bases outside the gene matches: 7. Germline CDR1 reads LGHNA; CDR2 reads YSLEER. This CDR3 contains 15 residues. CDR3 residues: CASSQGRREGDEQYF. CDR3 nucleotide sequence: TGCGCCAGCAGCCAAGGGCGACGGGAGGGCGACGAGCAGTACTTC.

This clone was seen only a few times. At the DNA level, this CDR3 is encoded by other sequences in the same sample as well. V and J are TRBV6-5 and TRBJ1-2, with D possibly TRBD1 on 5 matching bases. Germline V gene sequence: CDR1 MNHEY, CDR2 SVGAGI. V gave up 0 bases and J gave up 8 bases, with 10 bases separating them. The length of the CDR3 is 13 residues. The CDR3 region is CASSYSRGGGYTF. CDR3 in DNA: TGTGCCAGCAGTTACTCTAGGGGTGGCGGCTACACCTTC.

Only a few counts were recorded for this clone. The rearrangement links TRBV2 to TRBJ1-4; TRBD1 matches at 11 bases. The CDR3 sequence is 17 residues long. Losses at the gene ends were 6 bases for V and 7 bases for J; bases not matched to a gene: 13. The V gene's germline CDR1 is SNHLY and CDR2 FYNNEI. The chain's CDR3 is CASRELGQGALSEKLFF. CDR3 DNA: TGTGCCAGCAGGGAGCTTGGACAGGGGGCGTTGAGTGAAAAACTGTTTTTT.

The genes are TRBV9 and TRBJ2-7, with TRBD1 matching over 9 bases. The CDR3 totals 14 residues. Germline CDR1 SGDLS, CDR2 YYNGEE. The junction had 6 bases not matched to a gene; V was cut back by 4 bases and J by 4 bases. Written as DNA, the CDR3 is TGTGCCAGCAGCATTACAGGGGGCGAATACGAGCAGTACTTC. Residues: CASSITGGEYEQYF.

The chain joins TRBV4-3 to TRBJ1-6; the D gene is possibly TRBD1 (5 bases). In germline, CDR1 is LGHNA, CDR2 YSLEER. There are 18 residues in the CDR3. V lost 0 bases to trimming and J lost 0 bases, with 12 bases between them. The CDR3 nucleotides read TGCGCCAGCAGCCAAGATCTGACAGTTTACTCCTATAATTCACCCCTCCACTTT. It encodes CASSQDLTVYSYNSPLHF.